A selection of T cell receptor beta chains follows, all from one sample in a study of Ad26.COV2.S vaccination and SARS-CoV-2 variants. Produced via immunoSEQ multiplex PCR; TCRdb's table is partial and in-frame only. This sample yields roughly 350,000 clones, of which 86% are seen a single time; roughly 10% belongs to the top ten. The sequences come from peripheral blood, collected in a trial of Ad26.COV2.S vaccine versus placebo. The source of these receptors is a person between 18 and 59 years old who received the Ad26.COV2.S COVID-19 vaccine or a placebo. CDR3s include the opening cysteine and the closing phenylalanine or tryptophan. A D gene is named only where the DNA matches it firmly. Not every row has a clone size; where given, it reads once, few, many or a size class.

>NA|TRBV18|NA|TRBJ1-3
TGTGCCAGCTCGGATAAAGGTTCGGACTCTGGAAACACCATATATTTT
CASSDKGSDSGNTIYF
>NA|TRBV9|TRBD2|TRBJ2-6
TGTGCCAGCAGCCCTCCCGGACTAGCGGGAGCTGGGGCCAACGTCCTGACTTTC
CASSPPGLAGAGANVLTF
>NA|TRBV6-4|TRBD1|TRBJ1-2
TGTGCCAGCAGCCCCGGGACAGCCAATAACTATGGCTACACCTTC
CASSPGTANNYGYTF
>NA|TRBV20-1|NA|TRBJ1-5
TGCAGTGCTAGTGGGGGAGTAGGGCAGCCCCAGCATTTT
CSASGGVGQPQHF
>NA|TRBV18|NA|TRBJ1-1
TGTGCCAGCTCACCACCCGTTGGGGGTCCTGAAGCTTTCTTT
CASSPPVGGPEAFF
>once|TRBV19|NA|TRBJ1-1
TGTGCCAGTAGTATAGTGGGCCTTGAAGTAGAAGCTTTCTTT
CASSIVGLEVEAFF
>NA|TRBV6-5|NA|TRBJ2-1
TGTGCCAGCAGCTTGCGTGGGGAGCAGTTCTTC
CASSLRGEQFF
>NA|TRBV11-2|NA|TRBJ1-3
TGTGCCAGCGCCGGTCCGGGGCTCTCTGGAAACACCATATATTTT
CASAGPGLSGNTIYF
>NA|TRBV4-1|NA|TRBJ2-7
TGCGCCAGCAGCGGATGGTGGGGCGAGCAGTACTTC
CASSGWWGEQYF
>NA|TRBV12-5|TRBD1|TRBJ2-6
TGTGCTAGTGGTTACGGACAGGGGGCCGGGGCCAACGTCCTGACTTTC
CASGYGQGAGANVLTF